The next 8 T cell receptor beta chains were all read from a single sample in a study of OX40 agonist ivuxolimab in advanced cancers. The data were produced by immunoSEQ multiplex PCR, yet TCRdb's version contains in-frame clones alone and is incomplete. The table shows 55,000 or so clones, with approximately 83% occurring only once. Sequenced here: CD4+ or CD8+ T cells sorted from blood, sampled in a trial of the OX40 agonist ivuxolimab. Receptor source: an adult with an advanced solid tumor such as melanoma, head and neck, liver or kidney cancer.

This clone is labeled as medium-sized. This CDR3 is CASSRASGSSYEQYF. The CDR3 DNA sequence: TGTGCCAGCAGCCGAGCTAGCGGGAGCTCCTACGAGCAGTACTTC. The chain carries TRBV27 and TRBJ2-7; 10 bases match TRBD2. Germline V gene data show CDR1 as MNHEY and CDR2 as SMNVEV (reference sequence). J lost 0 bases, V lost 6 bases, and 5 bases had no gene match. The CDR3 contains 15 residues.

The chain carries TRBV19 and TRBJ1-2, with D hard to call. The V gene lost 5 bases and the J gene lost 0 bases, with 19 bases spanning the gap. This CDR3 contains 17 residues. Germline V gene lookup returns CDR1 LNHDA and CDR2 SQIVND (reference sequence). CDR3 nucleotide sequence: TGTGCCAGTAGTCAAAACACGGCAAAGCGTCCTAACTATGGCTACACCTTC. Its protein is CASSQNTAKRPNYGYTF.

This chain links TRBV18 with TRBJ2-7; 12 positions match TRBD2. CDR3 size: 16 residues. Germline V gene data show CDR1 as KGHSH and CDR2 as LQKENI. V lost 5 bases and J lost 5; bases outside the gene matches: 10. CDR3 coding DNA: TGTGCCAGCTCAACCCGGACTAGCGGGAATGTGCACGAGCAGTACTTC. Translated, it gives CASSTRTSGNVHEQYF.

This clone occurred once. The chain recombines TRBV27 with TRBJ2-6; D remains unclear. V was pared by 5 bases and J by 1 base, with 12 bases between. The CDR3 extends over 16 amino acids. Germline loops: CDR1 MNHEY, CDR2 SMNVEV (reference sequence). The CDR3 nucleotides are TGTGCCAGCAGTCCCCGAGGTTTTTCTGGGGCCAACGTCCTGACTTTC. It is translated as CASSPRGFSGANVLTF.

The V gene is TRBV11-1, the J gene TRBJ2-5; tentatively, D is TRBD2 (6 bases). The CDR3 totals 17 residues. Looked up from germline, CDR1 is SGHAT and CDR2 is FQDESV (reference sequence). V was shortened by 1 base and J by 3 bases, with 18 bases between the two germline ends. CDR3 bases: TGTGCCAGCAGCTTAGGTTTTGATAGCGGACTGGAAGAGACCCAGTACTTC. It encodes CASSLGFDSGLEETQYF. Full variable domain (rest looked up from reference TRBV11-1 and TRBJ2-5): EAEVAQSPRYKITEKSQAVAFWCDPISGHATLYWYRQILGQGPELLVQFQDESVVDDSQLPKDRFSAERLKGVDSTLKIQPAELGDSAMYLCASSLGFDSGLEETQYFGPGTRLLVL.

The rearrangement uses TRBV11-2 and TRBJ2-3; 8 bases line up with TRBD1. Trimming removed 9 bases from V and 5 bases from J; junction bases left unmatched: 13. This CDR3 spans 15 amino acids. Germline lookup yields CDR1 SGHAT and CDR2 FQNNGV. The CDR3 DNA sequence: TGTGCCAGTAAACTACCGCAGGGGGCGGGAGATACGCAGTATTTT. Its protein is CASKLPQGAGDTQYF.

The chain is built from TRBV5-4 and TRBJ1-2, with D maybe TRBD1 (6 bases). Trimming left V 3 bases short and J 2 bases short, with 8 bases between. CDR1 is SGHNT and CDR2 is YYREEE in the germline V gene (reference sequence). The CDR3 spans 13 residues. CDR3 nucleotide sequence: TGTGCCAGCAGCTCAGGACAGAACTATGGCTACACCTTC. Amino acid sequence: CASSSGQNYGYTF.

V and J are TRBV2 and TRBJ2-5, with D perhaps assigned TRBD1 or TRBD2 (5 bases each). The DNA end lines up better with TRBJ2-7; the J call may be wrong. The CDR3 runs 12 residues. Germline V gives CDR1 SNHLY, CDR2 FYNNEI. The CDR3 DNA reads TGTGCCAGCAGTGAAGTGGGGGACGAGCAGTACTTC. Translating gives CASSEVGDEQYF.